Listed here are 20 T cell receptor beta chains from one sample, sequenced in a study of T cells expressing NK-cell markers. Reanalyzing the 5' RACE reads, TCRdb keeps one entry per CDR3 protein, without DNA. The sample table sets out about 190,000 distinct CDR3 sequences. The specimen was blood T cells: a sorted CD56 or NKG2C T cell subset, CD4+ or CD8+ T cells, or bulk PBMC T cells (not recorded which). The receptors come from a man aged 18-70 years in good health.

This rearrangement joins TRBV7-2 to TRBJ2-7; TCRdb's D call of TRBD2 is untestable without DNA. CDR1 and CDR2 from the germline V gene are SGHTA and FQGNSA. The CDR3 consists of 15 residues. This CDR3 reads CASRPAGGGRSEQYF.

The rearrangement links TRBV3-1 to TRBJ2-2. This CDR3 comprises 14 residues. Per germline, CDR1 LGHDT and CDR2 YNNKEL (reference sequence). Here the CDR3 reads CASSQPTWTGELFF. Using reference TRBV3-1 and TRBJ2-2 for the parts outside the CDR3, the full variable domain is DTAVSQTPKYLVTQMGNDKSIKCEQNLGHDTMYWYKQDSKKFLKIMFSYNNKELIINETVPNRFSPKSPDKAHLNLHINSLELGDSAVYFCASSQPTWTGELFFGEGSRLTVL.

This chain links TRBV5-5 with TRBJ2-7; the TRBD2 assignment by TCRdb is unverifiable without DNA. From germline, CDR1 is SGHKS and CDR2 YYEKEE (reference sequence). The CDR3 contains 18 residues. CDR3 in amino acids: CASSPRTSGGPISYEQYF.

V usage is TRBV5-1 and J usage is TRBJ2-7; absent DNA, TCRdb's TRBD1 call cannot be checked. This CDR3 contains 14 residues. CDR1 and CDR2 (germline): SGHRS, YFSETQ. CDR3 sequence reads: CASSPPGSGYEQYF.

The chain has TRBV13 and TRBJ1-3. This CDR3 is built from 14 residues. Germline V gives CDR1 PRHDT, CDR2 FYEKMQ (reference sequence). The CDR3: CASIKNWQGNTIYF. The full variable domain, rest sourced from reference TRBV13 and TRBJ1-3, is AAGVIQSPRHLIKEKRETATLKCYPIPRHDTVYWYQQGPGQDPQFLISFYEKMQSDKGSIPDRFSAQQFSDYHSELNMSSLELGDSALYFCASIKNWQGNTIYFGEGSWLTVV.

This sequence joins TRBV3-1 and TRBJ2-5; TCRdb indicates TRBD2, and absent DNA this call remains unverified. There are 15 residues in the CDR3. Germline V gives CDR1 LGHDT, CDR2 YNNKEL (reference sequence). CDR3: CASSQDGGSQETQYF.

The chain is built from TRBV11-2 and TRBJ2-3; absent DNA, TCRdb's TRBD1 call cannot be checked. There are 16 residues in the CDR3. Germline V gene lookup returns CDR1 SGHAT and CDR2 FQNNGV. The CDR3 reads CASGGDQTVYTDTQYF. Supplemented by reference TRBV11-2 and TRBJ2-3, the full variable domain reads EAGVAQSPRYKIIEKRQSVAFWCNPISGHATLYWYQQILGQGPKLLIQFQNNGVVDDSQLPKDRFSAERLKGVDSTLKIQPAKLEDSAVYLCASGGDQTVYTDTQYFGPGTRLTVL.

The V and J genes are TRBV12-3 or TRBV12-4 and TRBJ2-5. The length of the CDR3 is 16 residues. The CDR3 is CASSPDTRGYQETQYF.

The rearrangement uses TRBV9 and TRBJ1-5; TCRdb indicates TRBD1, and absent DNA this call remains unverified. Germline V CDR1 and CDR2: SGDLS, YYNGEE. The CDR3 runs to 17 residues. CDR3 amino acids: CASSVATTGRVYQPQHF.

This chain uses TRBV6-4 with TRBJ2-3. Germline loops: CDR1 MRHNA, CDR2 SNTAGT. This CDR3 region has 14 residues. The CDR3: CASSTETYTDTQYF.

V usage is TRBV13 and J usage is TRBJ2-3. Per the germline V gene, CDR1 is PRHDT and CDR2 is FYEKMQ (reference sequence). The CDR3 runs to 14 residues. The CDR3 is CASRAFLHGDTQYF. Looking up the rest from reference TRBV13 and TRBJ2-3 gives the full variable domain: AAGVIQSPRHLIKEKRETATLKCYPIPRHDTVYWYQQGPGQDPQFLISFYEKMQSDKGSIPDRFSAQQFSDYHSELNMSSLELGDSALYFCASRAFLHGDTQYFGPGTRLTVL.

The chain uses TRBV12-3 or TRBV12-4 and TRBJ2-1; TCRdb's D call, TRBD2, is unchecked because there is no DNA. The CDR3 extends over 15 amino acids. The CDR3 here is CASSFGRGAYNEQFF.

The chain joins TRBV19 to TRBJ1-5. Germline values: CDR1 LNHDA, CDR2 SQIVND (reference sequence). The CDR3 has 15 residues. This CDR3 reads CASSIQRVSNQPQHF.

The chain couples TRBV6-2 or TRBV6-3 to TRBJ1-5; lacking DNA, the TRBD1 call made by TCRdb goes unchecked. The CDR3 spans 14 residues. CDR1 is MNHEY, CDR2 SVGEGT, per germline. CDR3 sequence reads: CASSHGTEYQPQHF.

V gene TRBV6-1 combines with J gene TRBJ1-5; TCRdb selects TRBD1, and the lack of DNA leaves this call unchecked. CDR1 and CDR2 (germline): MNHNS, SASEGT. The CDR3 length is 15 residues. The CDR3 is CASSTIGTGGEPQHF.

V gene TRBV5-6 combines with J gene TRBJ2-7; TCRdb picks TRBD1, but there is no DNA to check that call. The CDR3 loop spans 13 amino acids. The germline V gene encodes CDR1 SGHDT and CDR2 YYEEEE. The CDR3: CASSPQGFYEQYF. Supplemented by reference TRBV5-6 and TRBJ2-7, the full variable domain reads DAGVTQSPTHLIKTRGQQVTLRCSPKSGHDTVSWYQQALGQGPQFIFQYYEEEERQRGNFPDRFSGHQFPNYSSELNVNALLLGDSALYLCASSPQGFYEQYFGPGTRLTVT.

V usage is TRBV6-5 and J usage is TRBJ1-5; TCRdb outputs TRBD1, but without DNA this stays unchecked. The CDR3 loop spans 15 amino acids. The germline V gene encodes CDR1 MNHEY and CDR2 SVGAGI. CDR3 residues: CASSYSGLMGEPQHF.

The chain is built from TRBV29-1 and TRBJ2-3; TCRdb's D gene call, TRBD1, goes unchecked for lack of DNA. Germline V gene data show CDR1 as SQVTM and CDR2 as ANQGSEA. The CDR3 consists of 15 residues. The CDR3 loop reads CSIRQGAVGTDTQYF.

The chain couples TRBV5-1 to TRBJ1-1; TCRdb picks TRBD1, but there is no DNA to check that call. This CDR3 region has 11 residues. Germline CDR1 is SGHRS and CDR2 is YFSETQ. The CDR3 loop is CASSGGQGAFF.

The chain is built from TRBV18 and TRBJ1-6; checking the TCRdb D call of TRBD1 is not possible without DNA. This CDR3 has 16 amino acids. Germline values: CDR1 KGHSH, CDR2 LQKENI. The CDR3 sequence is CASSPDAGSDNSPLHF. Filled out from reference TRBV18 and TRBJ1-6, the complete variable domain reads NAGVMQNPRHLVRRRGQEARLRCSPMKGHSHVYWYRQLPEEGLKFMVYLQKENIIDESGMPKERFSAEFPKEGPSILRIQQVVRGDSAAYFCASSPDAGSDNSPLHFGNGTRLTVT.